The clone carrying this T cell receptor (beta chain) appeared a single time. The antigen is unknown. This sample was included in a study of OX40 agonist ivuxolimab in advanced cancers. Study information: Therapy given before enrollment (anti-PD-1, anti-PD-L1 or anti-CTLA-4) was allowed, and 40% to 45% had some. The study, taken as a whole, reports: Compared with CD4+, CD8+ T cells on average had more expanded clones.

Anyone with autoimmune disease history or systemic immunosuppression was excluded. This table comes from immunoSEQ multiplex PCR, and its TCRdb copy is limited to in-frame clones, with some not included. The table includes around 38,000 clones, nearly 80% detected once. V was pared by 2 bases and J by 5 bases, with 9 bases between. The germline gives CDR1 KGHSH, CDR2 LQKENI. This CDR3 is built from 13 residues. This specimen was CD4+ or CD8+ T cells sorted from blood, taken in a trial of the OX40 agonist ivuxolimab. This TCR came from an adult with an advanced solid tumor such as melanoma, head and neck, liver or kidney cancer. V gene TRBV18 combines with J gene TRBJ1-1; the D gene is possibly TRBD1 (5 bases). The CDR3 sequence: CASSPGTGTEAFF. The DNA for the CDR3 is TGTGCCAGCTCACCAGGGACCGGGACTGAAGCTTTCTTT.